This T cell receptor beta chain was obtained from a study of graft-versus-host responses after intestinal transplantation. Sequencing was performed with immunoSEQ multiplex PCR; in TCRdb, only in-frame clones are kept and a portion is missing. The sample carries about 25,000 clones, around 94% recorded once. This clonotype was obtained from a human patient who received an intestinal transplant, so some T cells may come from the graft donor. The source material was PBMCs, sampled more than 29 days after intestinal transplant.

The CDR3 DNA reads TGTGCCAGCAGTGACCCCTCGGGGGCTTTCTTT. Residues: CASSDPSGAFF. The rearrangement uses TRBV6-4 and TRBJ1-1; D gene ambiguous. The V gene's germline CDR1 is MRHNA and CDR2 SNTAGT. V was pared by 2 bases and J by 11 bases, with 9 bases between. CDR3 length: 11 amino acids.